Presented here are 3 T cell receptor beta chains from one specimen sequenced in a study of T cell responses to AZD1222 COVID-19 vaccine. The data were produced by immunoSEQ multiplex PCR, yet TCRdb's version contains in-frame clones alone and is incomplete. The data show about 180,000 clones, 94% seen once. The input for sequencing was peripheral blood, taken 28 days after the second AZD1222 dose. Receptor source: an adult who received the AZD1222 COVID-19 vaccine.

This clone was seen a handful of times. The V gene is TRBV6-2 or TRBV6-3, the J gene TRBJ1-5; tentatively, D is TRBD1 (6 bases). V was trimmed by 4 bases and J by 5 bases, leaving 18 bases between them. Germline lookup yields CDR1 MNHEY and CDR2 SVGEGT. The CDR3 runs to 16 residues. The CDR3 loop reads CASSLRGRTRYQPQHF. The CDR3 coding sequence is TGTGCCAGCAGTTTGAGGGGGAGGACAAGGTATCAGCCCCAGCATTTT.

V and J are TRBV4-1 and TRBJ2-7, with D possibly matching TRBD1 (5 bases). The ends were cut back, 1 base at V and 0 bases at J, with 13 bases in the middle. The CDR3 is made up of 16 amino acids. Germline CDR1 reads MGHRA; CDR2 reads YSYEKL. CDR3 nucleotides: TGCGCCAGCAGCCAAGTCCTTAAGACAGCCTCCTACGAGCAGTACTTC. Its protein product is CASSQVLKTASYEQYF.

CDR3 region: CASSLGHRGSGNTIYF. The DNA for the CDR3 is TGTGCCAGCAGCTTAGGCCACAGGGGATCCGGAAACACCATATATTTT. V gene TRBV7-6 combines with J gene TRBJ1-3; 7 bases fit TRBD1. The V gene's germline CDR1 is SGHVS and CDR2 FNYEAQ. There are 16 residues in the CDR3. Germline trimming cut 1 base from V and 4 bases from J; bases unmatched to any gene: 7.